In this sample, the clone carrying this TCR beta chain turned up many times. Its target is not known. Attachment of unique molecular identifiers to individual cDNA molecules was performed. TCRdb reprocessed the 5' RACE reads via MiXCR and lists one record per CDR3 protein. The sample comprises tens of thousands of distinct CDR3 sequences, around 13% of which are singletons, and around 1.3% rests with the top ten. This sample is part of a study of early T cells in non-severe SARS-CoV-2 infection. On the study more broadly: Unpaired chains resulted from sequencing bulk RNA of unsorted whole blood. Study results and limitations: Sequences matched to VDJdb favored anti-spike CD8 responses, while private and CD4 specificities were missed.

Germline CDR1 reads MNHEY; CDR2 reads SVGEGT. The CDR3 runs to 13 residues. V lost 2 bases and J 5 bases, leaving 7 bases between the germline ends. What was sequenced was whole blood. This TCR derives from an adult who was a healthcare worker with PCR-confirmed SARS-CoV-2 infection or an uninfected control (not recorded which). The V gene is TRBV6-2 or TRBV6-3, the J gene TRBJ1-5; no clear D gene. The CDR3 nucleotides read TGTGCCAGCAGTTACCCCACAGATCAGCCCCAGCATTTT. As protein: CASSYPTDQPQHF.